The source of this TCR beta chain is a study of memory B cells and T cells in multiple sclerosis. Findings of the study overall: Shared clonotype counts depended on differing compartment clone-set sizes and were normalized.

CDR3 size: 13 residues. The germline gives CDR1 SGHTA, CDR2 FQGNSA. J was trimmed by 4 bases and V by 5 bases; bases with no gene match: 2. Generated by immunoSEQ multiplex PCR, the TCRdb table keeps only in-frame clones and is missing some. The sample gives approximately 47,000 clones, approximately 80% of which show up once; roughly 1% is in the top ten. Details on this clone: The antigen remains undetermined.

After stimulus-free culture, autoproliferating CFSE-dim and non-proliferating CFSE-high T cells were sequenced separately. Replicate wells were pooled after six to eight days of stimulus-free culture of more than 45 million CFSE-labeled PBMCs. The PBMCs received approximately 0.5 uM CFSE and serum-free culture with no added stimuli. The rearrangement joins TRBV7-2 to TRBJ2-7, with TRBD2 matching 10 bases. The sequenced sample was PBMCs from blood kept in culture. The TCR was taken from a human donor with multiple sclerosis. As DNA, the CDR3 is TGTGCCAGCAGCGGACTAGCGGAATACGAGCAGTACTTC. Translated, it gives CASSGLAEYEQYF.